Below, 24 T cell receptor beta chains from the same sample are listed, as sequenced in a study of metastatic and nonmetastatic thyroid tumors. MiXCR was used by TCRdb to re-call the PCR reads. The sample lists about 59,000 clones, 15% to 20% occurring once. All patients reached thyroid surgery having received no treatment beforehand. Material for sequencing was blood. Receptors originate from a male donor with papillary thyroid cancer or a benign thyroid nodule (not recorded which). Some clones in this sample may be carry-over from other donors' samples.

This clone has only one observation. The chain has TRBV11-2 and TRBJ2-3; TRBD2 matches at 16 bases. Germline values: CDR1 SGHAT, CDR2 FQNNGV. The CDR3 is 18 residues long. V lost 6 bases, J lost 7 bases, and 13 bases stayed unmatched. Here the CDR3 DNA reads TGTGCCAGCAGGCCTCCGGGACTAGCGGGGGGGCATACTTATACGCAGTATTTT. Encoded protein: CASRPPGLAGGHTYTQYF.

This clone was counted ten times or more. Being one base from a much bigger clone, this may be a read error. The chain joins TRBV7-2 to TRBJ1-2, with D unclear. Trimming removed 3 bases at V and 10 bases at J, with 12 bases between. Germline V gene sequence: CDR1 SGHTA, CDR2 FQGNSA. This CDR3 spans 12 amino acids. CDR3 sequence reads: CASSLRDVAYTF. The CDR3 DNA reads as TGTGCCAGCAGCTTGAGGGATGTGGCCTACACCTTC.

This chain links TRBV5-4 with TRBJ2-2, with D perhaps TRBD2 (6 bases). The CDR3 spans 13 residues. V lost 2 bases, J lost 4 bases, and 6 bases lay in between. Germline CDR1 reads SGHNT; CDR2 reads YYREEE (reference sequence). The CDR3 here is CASSFGGTGELFF. The CDR3, as DNA: TGTGCCAGCAGCTTCGGGGGCACCGGGGAGCTGTTTTTT.

This clone came up many times. This chain joins TRBV9 and TRBJ2-5, with TRBD2 matching 10 bases. Per germline, CDR1 SGDLS and CDR2 YYNGEE. With V trimmed by 2 bases and J by 5 bases, 6 bases remained unmatched. The CDR3 contains 15 residues. CDR3 nucleotides: TGTGCCAGCAGCGTGCAAGCGGGGGGGCGGGAGACCCAGTACTTC. Amino acid sequence: CASSVQAGGRETQYF.

This clone turned up a few times. One end of the junction is discordant with germline, which a read error may explain. The rearrangement uses TRBV27 and TRBJ2-2, with D possibly matching TRBD2 (5 bases). There are 18 residues in the CDR3. From germline, CDR1 is MNHEY and CDR2 SMNVEV (reference sequence). CDR3 sequence reads: CASSQVSFLEANTGELFF. The CDR3 DNA is TGTGCCAGCAGTCAGGTTTCCTTTCTGGAGGCAAACACCGGGGAGTTGTTTTTT.

This clone was observed at least ten times. This chain joins TRBV18 and TRBJ2-2; no firm D call. The V end lost 1 base, the J end lost 5 bases, and 14 bases lay between the germline ends. CDR3 length equals 16 residues. Germline CDR1 KGHSH, CDR2 LQKENI. The CDR3 here is CASSPQAPFTTGELFF. The CDR3 DNA sequence: TGTGCCAGCTCACCACAAGCGCCCTTTACTACCGGGGAGCTGTTTTTT.

Comments on this clone: This may arise from a read error, as a much more abundant clone is one base away. The chain couples TRBV5-6 to TRBJ2-1; D not certain. Germline CDR1 SGHDT, CDR2 YYEEEE. This CDR3 comprises 16 residues. Trimming shortened V by 5 bases and J by 3 bases, and 18 bases separated the two germline ends. DNA for the CDR3: TGTGCCAGCAGGACGATAGAGACATGGGGCTACAATGAGCAGTTCTTC. Its protein is CASRTIETWGYNEQFF.

This clone occurred many times. This chain joins TRBV20-1 and TRBJ2-7; maybe TRBD2 (6 bases). Germline V gene sequence: CDR1 DFQATT, CDR2 SNEGSKA (reference sequence). There are 13 residues in the CDR3. V lost 4 bases and J lost 4, with 14 bases in between. DNA for the CDR3: TGCAGTGCTACTGGGTCTAGCGAATACGAGCAGTACTTC. Its protein product is CSATGSSEYEQYF.

This clone was recorded at least ten times. This chain joins TRBV27 and TRBJ2-5; D tentatively reads TRBD1 or TRBD2 (5 bases each). The V gene's germline CDR1 is MNHEY and CDR2 SMNVEV (reference sequence). The CDR3 spans 16 residues. Trimming removed 5 bases at V and 6 bases at J, with 22 bases between. DNA for the CDR3: TGTGCCAGCAGTCCTGCCGGGGCAGGGTACTTGAAGACCCAGTACTTC. Translation gives CASSPAGAGYLKTQYF.

This clone has ten or more counts. This may stem from a read error, because a much larger clone lies one nucleotide away. The chain carries TRBV27 and TRBJ2-1, with D uncertain. Looked up from germline, CDR1 is MNHEY and CDR2 is SMNVEV (reference sequence). CDR3 length equals 12 residues. The ends were cut back, 3 bases at V and 6 bases at J, with 6 bases in the middle. The CDR3 DNA follows: TGTGCCAGCAGTTTTCTGGTCAATGAGCAGTTCTTC. This translates into CASSFLVNEQFF.

Regarding this clone: A much larger clone sits a single nucleotide away, making a read error possible. This sequence joins TRBV9 and TRBJ2-1; 7 positions agree with TRBD2. J was trimmed by 5 bases and V by 4 bases; bases with no gene match: 12. The CDR3 covers 16 residues. Germline V gene data show CDR1 as SGDLS and CDR2 as YYNGEE. CDR3 region: CASSPRSGVGDNEQFF. As DNA, the CDR3 is TGTGCCAGCAGCCCCCGAAGCGGGGTGGGGGACAATGAGCAGTTCTTC.

There are many counts of this clone. The chain links TRBV6-1 to TRBJ2-1; the match to TRBD1 covers 7 bases. CDR1 and CDR2 from the germline V gene are MNHNS and SASEGT. CDR3 size: 14 residues. V shed 5 bases, J shed 10 bases, and the junction held 11 bases outside the gene matches. The CDR3 spells CASSPGTATREQFF. In nucleotides, the CDR3 is TGTGCCAGCAGTCCCGGGACAGCTACTCGCGAGCAGTTCTTC.

This clone turned up a few times. The junction differs from germline at one of its ends, possibly a read error. V is TRBV12-3 or TRBV12-4 and J is TRBJ2-2; 7 bases are a match to TRBD1. The CDR3 consists of 12 residues. For the CDR3, the DNA is TGTGCCAGTTCACAGGGGTTCGGAGAGCCGTTTTTT. Protein sequence: CASSQGFGEPFF.

With respect to this clone: At one end, the junction sequence differs from germline, possibly due to a read error. The V call is TRBV9, the J call TRBJ2-2; D might be TRBD2 (6 bases). Germline V gene data show CDR1 as SGDLS and CDR2 as YYNGEE. This CDR3 has 15 residues. The CDR3 DNA is TGTGCCAGCAGCGCGGGACTCGGGAACACCGGGGGGCTGTTTTTT. Translated: CASSAGLGNTGGLFF.

This clone was detected ten times or more. V usage is TRBV9 and J usage is TRBJ2-7; tentative D call: TRBD1 (5 bases). The CDR3 totals 14 residues. The germline CDR1 and CDR2 sequences are SGDLS and YYNGEE. V shed 4 bases and J shed 2 bases, with 13 bases lying between them. CDR3 in DNA: TGTGCCAGCAGCCCTCGACAGACTGCCTACGAGCAGTACTTC. Amino acid sequence: CASSPRQTAYEQYF.

In its sample, this clone was seen many times. V gene TRBV27 combines with J gene TRBJ1-2; D uncertain. Germline CDR1 reads MNHEY; CDR2 reads SMNVEV (reference sequence). V was shortened by 0 bases and J by 0 bases, with 8 bases between the two germline ends. The CDR3 sequence is 15 residues long. Here the CDR3 reads CASSLSRTTNYGYTF. Here the CDR3 DNA reads TGTGCCAGCAGTTTATCGAGAACGACTAACTATGGCTACACCTTC.

This clone was recorded a few times. Relative to the germline gene, one junction end is altered; a read error may explain this. V gene TRBV6-1 combines with J gene TRBJ1-5, with a tentative D call TRBD1 (6 bases). The CDR3 has 16 amino acids. Germline-derived CDR1 and CDR2 are MNHNS and SASEGT. CDR3 sequence reads: CACSEWAGGGNQPQHF. The CDR3 DNA follows: TGTGCCTGCAGTGAATGGGCGGGGGGCGGCAATCAGCCCCAGCATTTT.

Details on this clone: The junction and the germline gene differ at one end; a read error may be behind it. The chain carries TRBV15 and TRBJ1-6; possible D gene TRBD1, 5 bases. The germline V gene has CDR1 LNHNV and CDR2 YYDKDF (reference sequence). The CDR3 covers 16 residues. The CDR3 loop reads CATIRDLGVANSPLHF. The CDR3, as DNA: TGTGCCACCATCAGAGATCTGGGGGTAGCAAATTCACCCCTCCACTTT. Full variable domain (outside the CDR3, taken from reference TRBV15 and TRBJ1-6): DAMVIQNPRYQVTQFGKPVTLSCSQTLNHNVMYWYQQKSSQAPKLLFHYYDKDFNNEADTPDNFQSRRPNTSFCFLDIRSPGLGDTAMYLCATIRDLGVANSPLHFGNGTRLTVT.

The V and J genes are TRBV20-1 and TRBJ2-2, with unresolved D. V dropped 4 bases and J dropped 8 bases, with 14 bases sitting between them. The CDR3 contains 13 residues. The germline CDR1 and CDR2 sequences are DFQATT and SNEGSKA (reference sequence). The CDR3 region is CSAKVRLSGELFF. The CDR3 nucleotides are TGCAGTGCTAAGGTCAGGTTGTCAGGGGAGCTGTTTTTT.

The chain recombines TRBV6-2 or TRBV6-3 with TRBJ2-7; D may be TRBD1 (5 bases). The CDR3 totals 15 residues. Germline loops: CDR1 MNHEY, CDR2 SVGEGT. CDR3 in amino acids: CASIYPKPRVYEQYV. The DNA of the CDR3 is TGTGCCAGCATTTACCCAAAACCCAGGGTCTACGAGCAGTACGTC.

The chain is built from TRBV4-2 and TRBJ1-4; D call uncertain. V was shortened by 1 base and J by 2 bases, with 11 bases between the two germline ends. The CDR3 is 16 amino acids. CDR1 LGHNA and CDR2 YNFKEQ come from the germline V gene. As DNA, the CDR3 is TGTGCCAGCAGCCAAGGAAGTGTGGGGACTAATGAAAAACTGTTTTTT. Its protein product is CASSQGSVGTNEKLFF.

Ten or more counts support this clone. The chain combines TRBV18 with TRBJ2-7, with 7 bases aligning to TRBD1. This CDR3 has 13 amino acids. Trimming took 6 bases from V and 3 from J; bases not matched to a gene: 5. CDR1 is KGHSH, CDR2 LQKENI, per germline. The CDR3 region is CASSRQGLYEQYF. In DNA form, the CDR3 reads TGTGCCAGCTCTCGACAGGGTCTCTACGAGCAGTACTTC.

This clone was counted ten times or more. This chain links TRBV10-1 with TRBJ2-7, with D unclear. V lost 3 bases to trimming and J lost 5 bases, with 8 bases between them. The length of the CDR3 is 12 residues. The germline CDR1 and CDR2 sequences are WNHNN and SYGVQD (reference sequence). The CDR3 spells CASSDGSHEQYF. The DNA for the CDR3 is TGCGCCAGCAGTGATGGTTCCCACGAGCAGTACTTC.

This clone was detected ten times or more. V and J are TRBV7-9 and TRBJ2-7, with 7 bases lining up with TRBD1. Trimming cost V 5 bases and J 5 bases; bases outside gene matches: 12. This CDR3 has 15 amino acids. Germline CDR1 is SEHNR and CDR2 is FQNEAQ (reference sequence). CDR3 in DNA: TGTGCCAGCAGCACCCCGACAGGGACGCTCCACGAGCAGTACTTC. Protein sequence: CASSTPTGTLHEQYF. The whole variable domain, filled in from reference TRBV7-9 and TRBJ2-7, reads DTGVSQNPRHKITKRGQNVTFRCDPISEHNRLYWYRQTLGQGPEFLTYFQNEAQLEKSRLLSDRFSAERPKGSFSTLEIQRTEQGDSAMYLCASSTPTGTLHEQYFGPGTRLTVT.